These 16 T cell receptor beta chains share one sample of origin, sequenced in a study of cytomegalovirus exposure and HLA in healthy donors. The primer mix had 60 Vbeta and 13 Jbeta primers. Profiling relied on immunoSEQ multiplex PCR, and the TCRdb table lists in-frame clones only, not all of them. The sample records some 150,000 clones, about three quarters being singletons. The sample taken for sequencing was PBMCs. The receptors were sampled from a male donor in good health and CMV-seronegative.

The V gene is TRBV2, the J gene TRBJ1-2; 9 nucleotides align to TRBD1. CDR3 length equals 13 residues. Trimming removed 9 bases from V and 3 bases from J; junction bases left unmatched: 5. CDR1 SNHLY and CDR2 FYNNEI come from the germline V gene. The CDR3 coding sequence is TGTGCCAGACGGACAGGGGCAGACTATGGCTACACCTTC. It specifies CARRTGADYGYTF.

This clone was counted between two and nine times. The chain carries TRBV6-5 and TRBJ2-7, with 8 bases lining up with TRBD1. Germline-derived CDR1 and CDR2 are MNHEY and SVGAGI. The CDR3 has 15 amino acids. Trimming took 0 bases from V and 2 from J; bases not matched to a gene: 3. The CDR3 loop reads CASSYSGTGTYEQYF. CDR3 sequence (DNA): TGTGCCAGCAGTTACTCGGGGACAGGTACCTACGAGCAGTACTTC.

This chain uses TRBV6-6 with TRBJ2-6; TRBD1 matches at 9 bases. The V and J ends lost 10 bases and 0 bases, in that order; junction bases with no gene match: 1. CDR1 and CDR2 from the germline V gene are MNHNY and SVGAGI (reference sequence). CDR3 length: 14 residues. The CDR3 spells CATGQGSGANVLTF. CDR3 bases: TGTGCCACGGGACAGGGCTCTGGGGCCAACGTCCTGACTTTC.

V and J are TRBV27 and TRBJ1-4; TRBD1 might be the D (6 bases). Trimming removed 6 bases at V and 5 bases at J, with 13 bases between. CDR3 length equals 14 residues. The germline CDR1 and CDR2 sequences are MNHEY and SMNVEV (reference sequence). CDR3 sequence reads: CASRPGVINEKLFF. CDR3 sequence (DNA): TGTGCCAGCAGGCCAGGGGTTATCAATGAAAAACTGTTTTTT.

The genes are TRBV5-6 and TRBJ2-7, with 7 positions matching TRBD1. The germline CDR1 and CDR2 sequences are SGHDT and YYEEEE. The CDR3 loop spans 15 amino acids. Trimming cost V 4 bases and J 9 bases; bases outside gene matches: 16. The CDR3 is CASSASTRGFVGQYF. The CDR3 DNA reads TGTGCCAGCAGCGCCTCAACCAGGGGGTTCGTGGGGCAGTACTTC.

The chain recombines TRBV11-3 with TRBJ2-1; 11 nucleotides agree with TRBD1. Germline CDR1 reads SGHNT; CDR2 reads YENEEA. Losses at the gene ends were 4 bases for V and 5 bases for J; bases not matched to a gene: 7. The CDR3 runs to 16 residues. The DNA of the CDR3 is TGTGCCAGCAGCTGGGAAGGGACAGGGGGGGACAATGAGCAGTTCTTC. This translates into CASSWEGTGGDNEQFF.

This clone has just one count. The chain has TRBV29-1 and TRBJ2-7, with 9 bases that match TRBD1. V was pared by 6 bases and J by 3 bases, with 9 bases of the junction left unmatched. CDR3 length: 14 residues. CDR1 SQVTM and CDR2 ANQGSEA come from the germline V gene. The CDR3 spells CSVRQGQGIYEQYF. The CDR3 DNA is TGCAGCGTCAGGCAGGGACAGGGCATCTACGAGCAGTACTTC.

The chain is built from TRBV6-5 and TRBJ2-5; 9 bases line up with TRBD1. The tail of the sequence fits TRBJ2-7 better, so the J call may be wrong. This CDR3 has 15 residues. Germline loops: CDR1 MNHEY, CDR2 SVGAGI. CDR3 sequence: CASSTQGALPYEQYF. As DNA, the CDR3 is TGTGCCAGCAGTACACAGGGGGCGCTGCCTTACGAGCAGTACTTC.

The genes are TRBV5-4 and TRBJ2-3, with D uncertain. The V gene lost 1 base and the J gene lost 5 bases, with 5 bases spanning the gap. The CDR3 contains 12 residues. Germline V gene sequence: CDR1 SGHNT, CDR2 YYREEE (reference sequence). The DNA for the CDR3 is TGTGCCAGCAGCTTGTTCGGAGATACGCAGTATTTT. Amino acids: CASSLFGDTQYF.

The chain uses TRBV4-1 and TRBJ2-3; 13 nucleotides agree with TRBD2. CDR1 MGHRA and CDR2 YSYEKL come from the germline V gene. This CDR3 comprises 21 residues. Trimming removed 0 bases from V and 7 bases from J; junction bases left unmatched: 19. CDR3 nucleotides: TGCGCCAGCAGCCAAGAGGGACTAGCGGGATATGCATATCCAAAGAATCATACGCAGTATTTT. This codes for CASSQEGLAGYAYPKNHTQYF.

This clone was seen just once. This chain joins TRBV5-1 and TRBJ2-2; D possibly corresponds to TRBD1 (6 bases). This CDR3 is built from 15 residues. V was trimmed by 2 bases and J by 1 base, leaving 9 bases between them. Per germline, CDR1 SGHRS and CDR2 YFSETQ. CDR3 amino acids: CASSFTTGNTGELFF. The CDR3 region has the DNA TGCGCCAGCAGCTTTACGACAGGGAACACCGGGGAGCTGTTTTTT.

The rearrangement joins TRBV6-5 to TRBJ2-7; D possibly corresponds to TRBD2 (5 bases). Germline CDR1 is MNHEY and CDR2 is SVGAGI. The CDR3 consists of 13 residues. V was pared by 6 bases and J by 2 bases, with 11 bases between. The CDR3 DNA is TGTGCCAGCAGCATGCGGGCTACCTACGAGCAGTACTTC. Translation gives CASSMRATYEQYF.

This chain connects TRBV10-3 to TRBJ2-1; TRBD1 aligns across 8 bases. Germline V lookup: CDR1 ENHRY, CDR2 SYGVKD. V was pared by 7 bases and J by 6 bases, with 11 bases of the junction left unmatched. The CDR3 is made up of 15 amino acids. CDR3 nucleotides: TGTGCCATCACTAAGACAGGGGCGCGTAGCAATGAGCAGTTCTTC. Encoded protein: CAITKTGARSNEQFF.

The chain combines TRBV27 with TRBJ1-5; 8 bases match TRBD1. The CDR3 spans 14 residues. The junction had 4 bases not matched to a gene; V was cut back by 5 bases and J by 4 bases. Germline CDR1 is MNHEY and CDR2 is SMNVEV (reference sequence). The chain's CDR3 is CASSPRTGNQPQHF. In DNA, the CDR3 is TGTGCCAGCAGTCCCCGGACAGGGAATCAGCCCCAGCATTTT.

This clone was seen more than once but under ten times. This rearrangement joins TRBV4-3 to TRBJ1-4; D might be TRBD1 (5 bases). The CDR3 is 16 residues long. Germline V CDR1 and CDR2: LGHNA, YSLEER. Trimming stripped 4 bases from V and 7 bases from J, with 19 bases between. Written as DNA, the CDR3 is TGCGCCAGCAGCCGCCAAGCCGGAGGGGATAGTGAAAAACTGTTTTTT. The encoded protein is CASSRQAGGDSEKLFF.

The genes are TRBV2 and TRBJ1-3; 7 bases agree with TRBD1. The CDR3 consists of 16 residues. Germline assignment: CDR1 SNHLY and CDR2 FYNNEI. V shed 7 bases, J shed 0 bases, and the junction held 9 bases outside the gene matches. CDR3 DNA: TGTGCCAGCAATTGGGGCGGGACAGCCTCTGGAAACACCATATATTTT. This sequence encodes CASNWGGTASGNTIYF.